These T cell receptor beta chains were read from a single sample in a study of graft-versus-host responses after intestinal transplantation. Their specific antigens are unknown. Only in-frame clones appear in the TCRdb table, and some are missing; sequencing was by immunoSEQ multiplex PCR. The sample records 40,000 to 60,000 clones, roughly 80% being singletons. The sample consisted of unstimulated CD4+ T cells sorted from spleen or lymph node cells, taken before transplant. The receptor source for this set is a human donor who was the organ donor for an intestinal transplant. Each CDR3 is given with its conserved first and last residue. Fields, in order: V gene, J gene, clone size, D gene, CDR3 protein, CDR3 DNA. D genes are given only for firm matches. Rows give clone size only sometimes, using once, few, many, or a class for an expanded clone.

v_gene: TRBV2
j_gene: TRBJ1-2
abundance: .
d_gene: TRBD1
CDR3aa: CASSEEGAGYGYTF
CDR3nt: TGTGCCAGCAGTGAAGAGGGGGCCGGCTATGGCTACACCTTC

v_gene: TRBV4-1
j_gene: TRBJ2-1
abundance: .
d_gene: TRBD2
CDR3aa: CASSQAAPSGGWGNEQFF
CDR3nt: TGCGCCAGCAGCCAAGCGGCCCCTAGCGGGGGGTGGGGCAATGAGCAGTTCTTC

v_gene: TRBV5-4
j_gene: TRBJ2-1
abundance: .
d_gene: .
CDR3aa: CASSLAGVYNEQFF
CDR3nt: TGTGCCAGCAGCTTGGCGGGGGTCTACAATGAGCAGTTCTTC

v_gene: TRBV19
j_gene: TRBJ2-2
abundance: .
d_gene: TRBD2
CDR3aa: CASSQLAGRGELFF
CDR3nt: TGTGCCAGTAGCCAACTAGCGGGACGTGGGGAGCTGTTTTTT

v_gene: TRBV7-2
j_gene: TRBJ2-7
abundance: .
d_gene: TRBD2
CDR3aa: CASSPRTSGAYEQYF
CDR3nt: TGTGCCAGCAGCCCGCGGACTAGCGGGGCCTACGAGCAGTACTTC

v_gene: TRBV2
j_gene: TRBJ1-1
abundance: .
d_gene: .
CDR3aa: CASSEEGVGLNTEAFF
CDR3nt: TGTGCCAGCAGTGAAGAAGGGGTTGGCCTGAACACTGAAGCTTTCTTT

v_gene: TRBV5-1
j_gene: TRBJ2-5
abundance: .
d_gene: TRBD2
CDR3aa: CASSSGLAGTNQETQYF
CDR3nt: TGCGCCAGCAGCTCGGGACTAGCGGGAACAAACCAAGAGACCCAGTACTTC

v_gene: TRBV19
j_gene: TRBJ1-2
abundance: .
d_gene: .
CDR3aa: CASSFLVQTNYGYTF
CDR3nt: TGTGCCAGTAGTTTCCTGGTCCAGACTAACTATGGCTACACCTTC

v_gene: TRBV27
j_gene: TRBJ2-1
abundance: once
d_gene: .
CDR3aa: CASSLQGSSYNEQFF
CDR3nt: TGTGCCAGCAGTTTGCAGGGAAGCTCCTACAATGAGCAGTTCTTC

v_gene: TRBV19
j_gene: TRBJ2-7
abundance: .
d_gene: TRBD2
CDR3aa: CASSPPGGVHEQYF
CDR3nt: TGTGCCAGTAGTCCCCCGGGGGGAGTCCACGAGCAGTACTTC

v_gene: TRBV7-2
j_gene: TRBJ1-1
abundance: .
d_gene: TRBD1
CDR3aa: CASSLTRTGTTEAFF
CDR3nt: TGTGCCAGCAGCTTAACCCGGACAGGGACCACTGAAGCTTTCTTT

v_gene: TRBV1
j_gene: TRBJ1-2
abundance: .
d_gene: .
CDR3aa: CTSSQDREVNYGYTF
CDR3nt: TGCACCAGCAGCCAAGACAGGGAAGTAAACTATGGCTACACCTTC

v_gene: TRBV27
j_gene: TRBJ2-7
abundance: .
d_gene: TRBD2
CDR3aa: CASKRELGSYEQYF
CDR3nt: TGTGCCAGCAAGCGGGAGTTAGGTTCCTACGAGCAGTACTTC

v_gene: TRBV19
j_gene: TRBJ1-5
abundance: once
d_gene: .
CDR3aa: CASSIVRGGHFNQPQHF
CDR3nt: TGTGCCAGTAGTATAGTAAGGGGGGGACACTTCAATCAGCCCCAGCATTTT